Shown below are 20 T cell receptor beta chains from a single sample sequenced in a study of blood T cell repertoires in COVID-19. Sequencing used immunoSEQ multiplex PCR; TCRdb keeps in-frame clones, though not all of them. In the table there are some 150,000 clones, 70% to 90% of which are singletons. The material sequenced was peripheral blood. The origin of the receptors is a woman aged 80 or over in a cohort sampled during active or convalescent COVID-19.

The chain is built from TRBV5-1 and TRBJ2-1; 7 bases match TRBD1. Germline CDR1 and CDR2: SGHRS and YFSETQ. J lost 5 bases, V lost 4 bases, and 12 bases had no gene match. This CDR3 is built from 16 residues. DNA for the CDR3: TGCGCCAGCAGCCTACCGACAGGGAAATTTGACAATGAGCAGTTCTTC. Translating it yields CASSLPTGKFDNEQFF.

V usage is TRBV6-6 and J usage is TRBJ1-2; TRBD1 matches 8 bases. The CDR3 is 16 residues long. Losses at the gene ends were 4 bases for V and 4 bases for J; bases not matched to a gene: 11. Germline CDR1 is MNHNY and CDR2 is SVGAGI (reference sequence). The CDR3 DNA follows: TGTGCCAGCAGTTCCCTTTCGACAGGGGATAGCTATGGCTACACCTTC. Translated: CASSSLSTGDSYGYTF.

This chain uses TRBV5-1 with TRBJ1-1; 11 bases line up with TRBD1. This CDR3 comprises 15 residues. Per the germline V gene, CDR1 is SGHRS and CDR2 is YFSETQ. The junction had 5 bases not matched to a gene; V was cut back by 1 base and J by 6 bases. The CDR3, as DNA: TGCGCCAGCAGCTTGAATGGACAGGGGGCGGCTGAAGCTTTCTTT. Amino acid sequence: CASSLNGQGAAEAFF.

This chain joins TRBV6-5 and TRBJ2-1; TRBD1 agrees at 10 bases. The CDR3 runs to 13 residues. The ends lost 10 bases at V and 4 bases at J; junction bases unmatched: 4. The germline V gene encodes CDR1 MNHEY and CDR2 SVGAGI. CDR3 coding DNA: TGTGCCACCGGGACAGGGGTTTACAATGAGCAGTTCTTC. It encodes CATGTGVYNEQFF.

The chain joins TRBV4-3 to TRBJ2-3; 11 positions match TRBD2. The junction had 8 bases not matched to a gene; V was cut back by 1 base and J by 5 bases. The CDR3 runs to 17 residues. Germline V lookup: CDR1 LGHNA, CDR2 YSLEER. CDR3 sequence reads: CASSQVYSGGAKDTQYF. For the CDR3, the DNA is TGCGCCAGCAGCCAAGTCTATAGCGGGGGGGCGAAAGATACGCAGTATTTT.

J is TRBJ1-6 and V is TRBV7-9; TRBD1 might be the D (5 bases). V lost 4 bases to trimming and J lost 10 bases, with 20 bases between them. CDR3 size: 16 residues. Germline CDR1 reads SEHNR; CDR2 reads FQNEAQ (reference sequence). CDR3 sequence (DNA): TGTGCCAGCAGCTCAAGTACCCCCAGGGATGGATCACCCCTCCACTTT. Its translation: CASSSSTPRDGSPLHF.

This clone was detected a few times. The chain links TRBV4-1 to TRBJ1-4, with 8 bases lining up with TRBD1. Germline lookup yields CDR1 MGHRA and CDR2 YSYEKL. The J segment lost 5 bases and the V segment lost 3 bases, leaving 14 bases of the junction unmatched. This CDR3 comprises 18 residues. The CDR3 bases are TGCGCCAGCAGCCACAGGCGACAGGGGTTACGAGGGAATGAAAAACTGTTTTTT. Translation gives CASSHRRQGLRGNEKLFF.

This rearrangement joins TRBV24-1 to TRBJ2-1; 8 bases align to TRBD1. CDR1 is KGHDR and CDR2 is SFDVKD in the germline V gene. V lost 3 bases and J lost 8; bases outside the gene matches: 8. The CDR3 has 15 amino acids. This CDR3 is CATSDQTGDRDEQFF. The CDR3 nucleotides are TGTGCCACCAGTGATCAGACAGGGGACCGAGATGAGCAGTTCTTC.

The gene calls are TRBV24-1 and TRBJ2-1; TRBD1 matches 11 bases. Germline V gene lookup returns CDR1 KGHDR and CDR2 SFDVKD. The junction had 7 bases not matched to a gene; V was cut back by 3 bases and J by 7 bases. CDR3 length: 16 amino acids. The CDR3 nucleotides read TGTGCCACCAGTGATCTGGTGGGACAGGGGGAGAATGAGCAGTTCTTC. Protein: CATSDLVGQGENEQFF.

The chain employs TRBV5-6 and TRBJ1-3, with D possibly TRBD1 on 5 matching bases. The CDR3 runs 15 residues. From germline, CDR1 is SGHDT and CDR2 YYEEEE. V dropped 4 bases and J dropped 3 bases, with 14 bases sitting between them. This CDR3 is CASSGGTPRGNTIYF. CDR3 coding DNA: TGTGCCAGCAGCGGCGGGACCCCGCGTGGAAACACCATATATTTT.

This chain links TRBV2 with TRBJ2-2, with 12 bases fitting TRBD2. CDR1 is SNHLY and CDR2 is FYNNEI in the germline V gene. The CDR3 extends over 16 amino acids. V lost 7 bases, J lost 3 bases, and 6 bases stayed unmatched. DNA for the CDR3: TGTGCCAGCATCCGACTAGCGGGGGAGGACACCGGGGAGCTGTTTTTT. It translates to CASIRLAGEDTGELFF.

The chain combines TRBV19 with TRBJ2-2; TRBD1 matches 7 bases. Trimming took 3 bases from V and 0 from J; bases not matched to a gene: 1. The CDR3 consists of 15 residues. CDR1 is LNHDA, CDR2 SQIVND, per germline (reference sequence). For the CDR3, the DNA is TGTGCCAGTAGTATCCAGGGGGCGAACACCGGGGAGCTGTTTTTT. Protein sequence: CASSIQGANTGELFF.

The chain combines TRBV10-3 with TRBJ2-1; tentatively, D is TRBD1 (5 bases). This CDR3 contains 12 residues. Germline V gene data show CDR1 as ENHRY and CDR2 as SYGVKD. Deletions cut 6 bases from V and 8 bases from J, with 11 bases between. CDR3: CAISRAVDEQFF. CDR3 nucleotides: TGTGCCATCAGCAGGGCTGTGGATGAGCAGTTCTTC.

This chain connects TRBV6-5 to TRBJ2-1, with TRBD2 as a possible D gene (6 bases). CDR3 size: 15 residues. V was cut by 7 bases and J by 4 bases, with 17 bases left in between. CDR1 is MNHEY, CDR2 SVGAGI, per germline. The CDR3 sequence: CASTTGGGLYNEQFF. DNA for the CDR3: TGTGCCAGCACCACCGGGGGAGGCTTATACAATGAGCAGTTCTTC.

The CDR3 DNA reads TGTGCCAGCAGCTCAGGGGTTGTCAATCAGCCCCAGCATTTT. Protein product: CASSSGVVNQPQHF. The chain is built from TRBV5-6 and TRBJ1-5; a possible D gene is TRBD1 (6 bases). From germline, CDR1 is SGHDT and CDR2 YYEEEE. With 3 bases removed from V and 3 bases from J, the gap between germline ends came to 10 bases. There are 14 residues in the CDR3. Supplemented by reference TRBV5-6 and TRBJ1-5, the full variable domain reads DAGVTQSPTHLIKTRGQQVTLRCSPKSGHDTVSWYQQALGQGPQFIFQYYEEEERQRGNFPDRFSGHQFPNYSSELNVNALLLGDSALYLCASSSGVVNQPQHFGDGTRLSIL.

This chain uses TRBV27 with TRBJ2-2, with a possible D match to TRBD1 (7 bases). Germline CDR1 is MNHEY and CDR2 is SMNVEV (reference sequence). V was pared by 5 bases and J by 6 bases, with 16 bases between. This CDR3 contains 15 residues. The CDR3 region has the DNA TGTGCCAGCAGTCCTCGACAGGGAGGTTCCGGGGAGCTGTTTTTT. The encoded protein is CASSPRQGGSGELFF.

The chain uses TRBV4-1 and TRBJ1-3; D uncertain. Trimming removed 1 base at V and 1 base at J, with 8 bases between. Germline-derived CDR1 and CDR2 are MGHRA and YSYEKL. The length of the CDR3 is 15 residues. The CDR3 coding sequence is TGCGCCAGCAGCCAAGGACAAGTTTCTGGAAACACCATATATTTT. Translation gives CASSQGQVSGNTIYF.

The gene calls are TRBV5-4 and TRBJ2-5, with 11 nucleotides matching TRBD2. J was trimmed by 6 bases and V by 6 bases; bases with no gene match: 7. The CDR3 runs to 14 residues. Germline loops: CDR1 SGHNT, CDR2 YYREEE (reference sequence). The CDR3 loop reads CASTVAGGRQTQYF. In nucleotides, the CDR3 is TGTGCCAGCACCGTAGCGGGAGGGCGACAGACCCAGTACTTC.

The gene calls are TRBV11-2 and TRBJ1-2, with TRBD1 as a possible D gene (6 bases). CDR3 length equals 17 residues. CDR1 and CDR2 from the germline V gene are SGHAT and FQNNGV. V lost 0 bases, J lost 6 bases, and 20 bases lay in between. This CDR3 reads CASSLDLDSAGVNGYTF. The CDR3 DNA is TGTGCCAGCAGCTTAGACCTAGACTCGGCAGGGGTGAATGGCTACACCTTC.

The chain joins TRBV5-4 to TRBJ1-3; D remains ambiguous. Per germline, CDR1 SGHNT and CDR2 YYREEE (reference sequence). Trimming removed 5 bases from V and 4 bases from J, with 13 bases in between. CDR3 size: 14 residues. The chain's CDR3 is CASRRGGDGNTIYF. Here the CDR3 DNA reads TGTGCCAGCAGACGTGGCGGCGACGGAAACACCATATATTTT.